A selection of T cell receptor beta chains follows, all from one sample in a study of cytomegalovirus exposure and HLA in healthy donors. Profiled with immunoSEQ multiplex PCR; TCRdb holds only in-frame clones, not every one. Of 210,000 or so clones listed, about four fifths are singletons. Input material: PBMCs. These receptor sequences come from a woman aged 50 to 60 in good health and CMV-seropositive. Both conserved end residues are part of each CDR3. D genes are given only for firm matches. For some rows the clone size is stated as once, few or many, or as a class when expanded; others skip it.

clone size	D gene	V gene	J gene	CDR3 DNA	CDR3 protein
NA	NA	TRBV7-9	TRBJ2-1	TGTGCCAGCAGCTTAGACTGGGACTTTCACAATGAGCAGTTCTTC	CASSLDWDFHNEQFF
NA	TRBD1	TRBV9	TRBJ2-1	TGTGCCAGCAGCGAGGGGACAGGGGCCCTTTCCTACAATGAGCAGTTCTTC	CASSEGTGALSYNEQFF
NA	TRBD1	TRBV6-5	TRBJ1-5	TGTGCCAGCAGGTGGACAGGGGGCGGCCAGCCCCAGCATTTT	CASRWTGGGQPQHF
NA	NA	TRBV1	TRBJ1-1	TGCACCAGCAGCCTAGGGTCTGACAGGGATTGTTGGAACACTGAAGCTTTCTTT	CTSSLGSDRDCWNTEAFF
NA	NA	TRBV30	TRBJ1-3	TGTGCCTGGAGTCACAGGGCGGCCGAACCTGGAAACACCATATATTTT	CAWSHRAAEPGNTIYF
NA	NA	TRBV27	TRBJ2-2	TGTGCCAGCAGCAAACAGGGTACCGGGGAGCTGTTTTTT	CASSKQGTGELFF
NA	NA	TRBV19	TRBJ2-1	TGTGCCAGTAGTATAAACAGTCCCGATGAGCAGTTCTTC	CASSINSPDEQFF
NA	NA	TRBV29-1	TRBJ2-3	TGCAGCGTTGCAGGGAACACAGATACGCAGTATTTT	CSVAGNTDTQYF
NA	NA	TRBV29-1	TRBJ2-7	TGCAGCGCTGTGGTAGTTCCCCACGAGCAGTACTTC	CSAVVVPHEQYF
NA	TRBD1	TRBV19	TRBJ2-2	TGTGCCAGTAGTTACGGAGGGACAGGGGGCAGCGGGGAGCTGTTTTTT	CASSYGGTGGSGELFF
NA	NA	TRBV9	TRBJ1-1	TGTGCCAGCAGCGTAGGGGGGGACACTGAAGCTTTCTTT	CASSVGGDTEAFF
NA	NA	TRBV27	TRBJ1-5	TGTGCCAGCAGTAAGGTGGGCAGGGCCAATCAGCCCCAGCATTTT	CASSKVGRANQPQHF
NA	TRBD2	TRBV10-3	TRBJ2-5	TGTGCCATCAGTGATCCGGGACTAGCGGGGGGGACGGCCCAGTACTTC	CAISDPGLAGGTAQYF
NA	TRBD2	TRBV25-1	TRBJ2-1	TGTGCTAGCAGTGGACTAGCGGGGGGCTACAATGAGCAGTTCTTC	CASSGLAGGYNEQFF
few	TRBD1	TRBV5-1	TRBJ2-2	TGCGCCAGCAGCGGGACAGGGTTTGGCGGGGAGCTGTTTTTT	CASSGTGFGGELFF
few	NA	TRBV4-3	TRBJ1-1	TGCGCCAGCAGCCCGGACACCCCTGAGTTGAACACTGAAGCTTTCTTT	CASSPDTPELNTEAFF
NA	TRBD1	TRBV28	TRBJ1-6	TGTGCCAGCAGTCTCCGACAGGGGGAATCACCCCTCCACTTT	CASSLRQGESPLHF
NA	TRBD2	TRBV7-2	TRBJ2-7	TGTGCCAGCAGCCCAACCGCTAGCGGCGCCCGCGAGCAGTACTTC	CASSPTASGAREQYF
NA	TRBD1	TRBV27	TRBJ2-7	TGTGCCAGCACCCCGACGGAAGGGGGCTTCTACGAGCAGTACTTC	CASTPTEGGFYEQYF
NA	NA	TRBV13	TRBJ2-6	TGTGCCAGCAGCTTACTTATTACGCAGGGGATAGTAGGGTCTGGGGCCAACGTCCTGACTTTC	CASSLLITQGIVGSGANVLTF
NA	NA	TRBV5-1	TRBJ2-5	TGCGCCAGCAGCTTGGTCGGGTTCCCTCAAGAGACCCAGTACTTC	CASSLVGFPQETQYF
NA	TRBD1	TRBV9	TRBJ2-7	TGTGCCAGCAGCCCCCGACAGGGTTTCTACGAGCAGTACTTC	CASSPRQGFYEQYF
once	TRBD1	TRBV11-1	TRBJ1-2	TGTGCCAGCAGCACGGACAGGGAAGATGGCTACACCTTC	CASSTDREDGYTF
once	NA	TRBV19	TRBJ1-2	TGTGCCAGTAGTACCGGCCCCAAGTCGGGAGGCTACACCTTC	CASSTGPKSGGYTF
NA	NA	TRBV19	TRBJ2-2	TGTGCCAGTAGTATCTCGGTGAACACCGGGGAGCTGTTTTTT	CASSISVNTGELFF
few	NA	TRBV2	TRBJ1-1	TGTGCCAGCAGTCCAGGTCGATACACTGAAGCTTTCTTT	CASSPGRYTEAFF
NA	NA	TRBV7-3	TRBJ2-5	TGTGCCAGCAGCTTACTCCCCAACTCGGGGACCCAGTACTTC	CASSLLPNSGTQYF
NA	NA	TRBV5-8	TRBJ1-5	TGTGCCAGCGGCACAGGGATTAATCAGCCCCAGCATTTT	CASGTGINQPQHF
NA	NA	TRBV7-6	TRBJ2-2	TGTGCCAGCAGCTTAGGAACGCGAACCGGGGAGCTGTTTTTT	CASSLGTRTGELFF
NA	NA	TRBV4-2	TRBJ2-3	TGTGCCAGCAGCCAAGAGCGAGGGCCCGTCTCCACAGATACGCAGTATTTT	CASSQERGPVSTDTQYF
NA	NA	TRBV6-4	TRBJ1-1	TGTGCCAGCAGTTTGAAACAATTTACCGGTAAAGGAGATAACACTGAAGCTTTCTTT	CASSLKQFTGKGDNTEAFF
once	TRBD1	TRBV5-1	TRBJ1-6	TGCGCCAGCAGCCAAGACCCAGGGGGGAGTTCACCCCTCCACTTT	CASSQDPGGSSPLHF
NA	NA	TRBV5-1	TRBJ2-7	TGCGCCAGCAGCTTATCCGGGGAAGGTCCTTACGAGCAGTACTTC	CASSLSGEGPYEQYF
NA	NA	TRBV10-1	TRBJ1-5	TGCGCCAGCAGTGAGTCGACAGCCCAACCCCAGCATTTT	CASSESTAQPQHF
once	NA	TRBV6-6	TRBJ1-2	TGTGCCGGTGGTTCAGAAGACTATGGCTACACCTTC	CAGGSEDYGYTF
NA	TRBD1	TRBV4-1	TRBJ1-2	TGCGCCAGCAGCCTCGGACAGGCAGGTGGGGATGGCTACACCTTC	CASSLGQAGGDGYTF
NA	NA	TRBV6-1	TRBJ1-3	TGTGCCAGCAGTGACGGGCAGGGCCAATTCTCTGGAAACACCATATATTTT	CASSDGQGQFSGNTIYF
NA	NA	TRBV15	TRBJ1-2	TGTGCCACCAGCAGAGATTTACAGGGCTCTGGCTACACCTTC	CATSRDLQGSGYTF
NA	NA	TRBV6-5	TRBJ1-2	TGTGCCAGCAGCGAAGGGGGAACAGGGCCGGGCTACACCTTC	CASSEGGTGPGYTF
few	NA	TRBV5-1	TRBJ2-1	TGCGCCAGCAGCTTAAGTGGGGGGACTTACAATGAGCAGTTCTTC	CASSLSGGTYNEQFF
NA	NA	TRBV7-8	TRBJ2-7	TGTGCCAGCAGCCTCAGACAGGGAGGCACGTACGAGCAGTACTTC	CASSLRQGGTYEQYF
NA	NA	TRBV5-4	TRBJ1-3	TGTGCCAGCAGCTTGGGAGGGGAGGGCTTCTCTGGAAACACCATATATTTT	CASSLGGEGFSGNTIYF
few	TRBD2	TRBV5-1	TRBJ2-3	TGCGCCAGCAGCATACTAGCGGGGGAAGTTGGTACGCAGTATTTT	CASSILAGEVGTQYF